The 8 T cell receptor beta chains listed next were all sequenced from one sample in a study of blood T cell repertoires in COVID-19. The table came from immunoSEQ multiplex PCR; TCRdb's copy has only in-frame clones and leaves some out. The sample shows 240,000 or so clones, around 89% of them seen only once. Sequencing was carried out using PBMCs or T cells enriched from blood (not recorded which). The receptors were sampled from a middle-aged man who had recovered from COVID-19.

DNA for the CDR3: TGTGCCAGCAGCTTAGCGGGGGGAGTCTCAGATACGCAGTATTTT. Translating it yields CASSLAGGVSDTQYF. The V call is TRBV7-2, the J call TRBJ2-3; possibly TRBD2 for D (6 bases). The ends were cut back, 0 bases at V and 4 bases at J, with 11 bases in the middle. CDR3 length equals 15 residues. CDR1 is SGHTA and CDR2 is FQGNSA in the germline V gene.

V and J are TRBV28 and TRBJ1-2, with D perhaps TRBD1 (5 bases). Germline V gene sequence: CDR1 MDHEN, CDR2 SYDVKM. The CDR3 loop spans 13 amino acids. The ends were cut back, 1 base at V and 7 bases at J, with 10 bases in the middle. This chain's CDR3 is CASSLYGGGGYTF. CDR3 DNA sequence: TGTGCCAGCAGTTTATACGGGGGGGGTGGCTACACCTTC.

This sequence joins TRBV5-1 and TRBJ2-1; TRBD2 aligns across 10 bases. V shed 2 bases, J shed 6 bases, and the junction held 2 bases outside the gene matches. Germline-derived CDR1 and CDR2 are SGHRS and YFSETQ. The CDR3 spans 14 residues. The CDR3, as DNA: TGCGCCAGCAGCTTAATAGCGGGAGGCAATGAGCAGTTCTTC. Amino acid sequence: CASSLIAGGNEQFF. The full variable domain, its missing parts supplied by reference TRBV5-1 and TRBJ2-1, is KAGVTQTPRYLIKTRGQQVTLSCSPISGHRSVSWYQQTPGQGLQFLFEYFSETQRNKGNFPGRFSGRQFSNSRSEMNVSTLELGDSALYLCASSLIAGGNEQFFGPGTRLTVL.

The chain links TRBV7-8 to TRBJ1-5, with D perhaps matching TRBD1 (5 bases). The CDR3 covers 14 residues. V was pared by 2 bases and J by 4 bases, with 9 bases between. Germline CDR1 and CDR2: SGHVS and FQNEAQ. DNA for the CDR3: TGTGCCAGCAGCTTAAATCGACAGAATCAGCCCCAGCATTTT. Protein: CASSLNRQNQPQHF.

This rearrangement joins TRBV2 to TRBJ2-2; D may be TRBD1 (5 bases). V was cut by 6 bases and J by 1 base, with 9 bases left in between. Germline assignment: CDR1 SNHLY and CDR2 FYNNEI. This CDR3 comprises 14 residues. The CDR3 reads CASSQGRNTGELFF. CDR3 sequence (DNA): TGTGCCAGCAGCCAGGGCCGGAACACCGGGGAGCTGTTTTTT.

The chain carries TRBV28 and TRBJ1-6, with TRBD1 identical over 7 bases. The V segment lost 3 bases and the J segment 4 bases; nucleotides outside the gene matches: 6. Germline CDR1 reads MDHEN; CDR2 reads SYDVKM. This CDR3 is 16 amino acids long. CDR3 loop: CASSFPRDSYNSPLHF. The CDR3 DNA reads as TGTGCCAGCAGTTTTCCGCGGGACAGTTATAATTCACCCCTCCACTTT.

The chain has TRBV19 and TRBJ2-7; D possibly corresponds to TRBD1 (6 bases). The germline CDR1 and CDR2 sequences are LNHDA and SQIVND (reference sequence). Trimming stripped 3 bases from V and 0 bases from J, with 12 bases between. The CDR3 length is 15 residues. The CDR3 spells CASSIGQLGSYEQYF. The CDR3 DNA sequence: TGTGCCAGTAGTATCGGACAGCTCGGCTCCTACGAGCAGTACTTC.

This sequence joins TRBV28 and TRBJ1-5; 9 nucleotides align to TRBD1. The CDR3 extends over 14 amino acids. V shed 2 bases and J 6 bases; nucleotides not matched to a gene: 2. Germline loops: CDR1 MDHEN, CDR2 SYDVKM. CDR3: CASSLGTGFQPQHF. CDR3 bases: TGTGCCAGCAGTTTAGGGACAGGGTTTCAGCCCCAGCATTTT.